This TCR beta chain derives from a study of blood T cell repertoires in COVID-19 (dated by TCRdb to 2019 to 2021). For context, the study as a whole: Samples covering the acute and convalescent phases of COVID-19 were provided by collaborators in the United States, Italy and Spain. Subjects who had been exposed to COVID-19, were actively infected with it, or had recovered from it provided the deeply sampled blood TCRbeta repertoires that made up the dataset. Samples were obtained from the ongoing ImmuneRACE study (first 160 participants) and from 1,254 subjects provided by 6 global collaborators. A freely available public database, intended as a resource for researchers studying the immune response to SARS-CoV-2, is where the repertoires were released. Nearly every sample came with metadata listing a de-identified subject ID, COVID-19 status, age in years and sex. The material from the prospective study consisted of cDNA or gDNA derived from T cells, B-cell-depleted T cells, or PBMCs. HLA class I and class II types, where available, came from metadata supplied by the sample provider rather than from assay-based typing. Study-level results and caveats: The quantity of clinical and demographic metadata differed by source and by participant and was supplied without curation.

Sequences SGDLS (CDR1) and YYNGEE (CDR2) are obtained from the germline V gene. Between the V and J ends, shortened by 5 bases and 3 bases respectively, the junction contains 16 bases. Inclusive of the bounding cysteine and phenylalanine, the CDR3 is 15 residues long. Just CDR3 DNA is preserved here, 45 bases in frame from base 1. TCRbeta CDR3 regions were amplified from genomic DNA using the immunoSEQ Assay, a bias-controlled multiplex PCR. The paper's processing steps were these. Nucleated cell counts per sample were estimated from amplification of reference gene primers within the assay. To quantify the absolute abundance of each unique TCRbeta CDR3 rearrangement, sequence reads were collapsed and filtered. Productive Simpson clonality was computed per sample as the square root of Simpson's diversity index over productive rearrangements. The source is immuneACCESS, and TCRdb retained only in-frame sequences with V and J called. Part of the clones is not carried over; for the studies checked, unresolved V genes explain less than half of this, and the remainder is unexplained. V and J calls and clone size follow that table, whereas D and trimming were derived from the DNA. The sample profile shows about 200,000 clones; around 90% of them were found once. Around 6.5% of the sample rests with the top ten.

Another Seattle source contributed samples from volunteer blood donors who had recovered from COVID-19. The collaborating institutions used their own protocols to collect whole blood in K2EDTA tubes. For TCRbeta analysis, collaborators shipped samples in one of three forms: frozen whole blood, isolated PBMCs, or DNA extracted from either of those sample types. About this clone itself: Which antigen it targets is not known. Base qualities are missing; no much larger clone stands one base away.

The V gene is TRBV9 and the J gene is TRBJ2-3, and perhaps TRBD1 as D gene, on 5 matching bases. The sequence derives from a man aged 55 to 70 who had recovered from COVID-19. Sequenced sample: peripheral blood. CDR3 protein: CASSSLTKGTDTQYF. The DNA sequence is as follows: TGTGCCAGCAGTTCTTTGACGAAGGGGACAGATACGCAGTATTTT.